Listed here are 25 T cell receptor beta chains from one sample, sequenced in a study of Graves' ophthalmopathy and Graves' hyperthyroidism. RNA served as the template for amplifying TCR beta CDR3 regions. An opening RT-PCR round employed HTBI primers and preceded a second-round multiplex PCR. From the multiplex PCR reads, TCRdb called clonotypes with MiXCR, one entry per CDR3 protein. The repertoire holds under 350,000 distinct CDR3 sequences, with roughly 15% as singletons. The sequencing sample was made of peripheral blood. These receptors all stem from an adult man with Graves' ophthalmopathy.

This clonotype was counted at least ten times. CDR3 amino acids: CSARDLGSLGVGQYF. The CDR3 nucleotides are TGCAGTGCTAGAGACTTAGGAAGCCTGGGCGTCGGGCAGTACTTC. This chain uses TRBV20-1 with TRBJ2-7; unclear D gene. The CDR3 has 15 amino acids. V lost 0 bases, J lost 9 bases, and 21 bases lay in between. Germline V gene lookup returns CDR1 DFQATT and CDR2 SNEGSKA (reference sequence).

The genes are TRBV20-1 and TRBJ2-7; 10 nucleotides align to TRBD1. The J segment lost 6 bases and the V segment lost 3 bases, leaving 11 bases of the junction unmatched. Germline CDR1 is DFQATT and CDR2 is SNEGSKA (reference sequence). The CDR3 runs 15 residues. CDR3 residues: CSASALGQGSAEQYF. The CDR3 DNA is TGCAGTGCTAGCGCTCTGGGACAGGGGTCGGCCGAGCAGTACTTC.

This clonotype was detected only a few times. One end of the junction fails to match germline, which may point to a read error. The genes are TRBV27 and TRBJ2-3; TRBD1 matches at 7 bases. Per the germline V gene, CDR1 is MNHEY and CDR2 is SMNVEV (reference sequence). The CDR3 is 17 residues long. The DNA for the CDR3 is TGTGCCAGCAGTCCCCGGACAGGCCTGAGATTAACAGGTACGCAGTATTTT. Translation gives CASSPRTGLRLTGTQYF.

This chain's CDR3 is CASSYSVGGGYEQYF. CDR3 DNA sequence: TGTGCCAGCAGTTACTCCGTGGGTGGAGGGTACGAGCAGTACTTC. The chain carries TRBV6-5 and TRBJ2-7; D is perhaps TRBD2 (6 bases). Germline V lookup: CDR1 MNHEY, CDR2 SVGAGI. Trimming left V 0 bases short and J 4 bases short, with 13 bases between. The CDR3 length is 15 residues.

This clonotype occurred many times. The chain uses TRBV11-2 and TRBJ2-7; 11 nucleotides match TRBD2. The germline gives CDR1 SGHAT, CDR2 FQNNGV. The CDR3 runs 14 residues. Losses at the gene ends were 3 bases for V and 4 bases for J; bases not matched to a gene: 2. CDR3 in DNA: TGTGCCAGCAGCTTTAGACTAGCGGGATACGAGCAGTACTTC. Its protein is CASSFRLAGYEQYF.

This clonotype showed up many times. The chain is built from TRBV4-2 and TRBJ2-2; D unclear. V was clipped by 3 bases and J by 0 bases, with 5 bases between them. The CDR3 runs to 14 residues. CDR1 and CDR2 from the germline V gene are LGHNA and YNFKEQ. Here the CDR3 DNA reads TGTGCCAGCAGCCAGCAGACGAACACCGGGGAGCTGTTTTTT. Translating it yields CASSQQTNTGELFF.

This clonotype was found many times. J is TRBJ2-7 and V is TRBV14; 7 nucleotides align to TRBD1. V gave up 3 bases and J gave up 2 bases; unmatched junction bases: 4. The CDR3 consists of 14 residues. Germline V gives CDR1 SGHDN, CDR2 FVKESK. Here the CDR3 reads CASSHTQGAYEQYF. CDR3 nucleotide sequence: TGTGCCAGCAGCCATACTCAGGGGGCCTACGAGCAGTACTTC. Full variable domain (outside the CDR3, taken from reference TRBV14 and TRBJ2-7): EAGVTQFPSHSVIEKGQTVTLRCDPISGHDNLYWYRRVMGKEIKFLLHFVKESKQDESGMPNNRFLAERTGGTYSTLKVQPAELEDSGVYFCASSHTQGAYEQYFGPGTRLTVT.

This clonotype was picked up many times. The chain employs TRBV6-2 or TRBV6-3 and TRBJ1-1; D may be TRBD1 (5 bases). The CDR3 has 12 residues. Germline V gives CDR1 MNHEY, CDR2 SVGEGT. V dropped 3 bases and J dropped 12 bases, with 14 bases sitting between them. The CDR3 bases are TGTGCCAGCAGTTATGGGGGTGGAAGGACTTTCTTT. This encodes CASSYGGGRTFF.

This clonotype appeared many times. The chain is built from TRBV20-1 and TRBJ2-7, with 10 bases fitting TRBD2. With V trimmed by 1 base and J by 5 bases, 5 bases remained unmatched. The CDR3 has 14 amino acids. In germline, CDR1 is DFQATT, CDR2 SNEGSKA (reference sequence). CDR3: CSARVSGRANEQYF. The CDR3 coding sequence is TGCAGTGCTAGAGTAAGCGGGAGGGCCAACGAGCAGTACTTC.

This clonotype showed up many times. V is TRBV28 and J is TRBJ1-1; maybe TRBD1 (5 bases). The CDR3 contains 14 residues. Germline-derived CDR1 and CDR2 are MDHEN and SYDVKM. Deletions cut 7 bases from V and 0 bases from J, with 12 bases between. CDR3 amino acids: CASMTALMNTEAFF. In nucleotides, the CDR3 is TGTGCCAGCATGACAGCACTAATGAACACTGAAGCTTTCTTT.

There are many counts of this clonotype. The chain links TRBV20-1 to TRBJ2-7; the D is unclear. CDR3 length: 16 amino acids. CDR1 and CDR2 from the germline V gene are DFQATT and SNEGSKA (reference sequence). With 6 bases removed from V and 3 bases from J, the gap between germline ends came to 24 bases. The CDR3 here is CSAMDAEVAANYEQYF. DNA of the CDR3: TGCAGTGCCATGGATGCCGAGGTGGCCGCGAACTACGAGCAGTACTTC.

The chain recombines TRBV6-1 with TRBJ2-7; 7 nucleotides align to TRBD1. Unmatched junction bases numbered 6, after V lost 0 bases and J lost 7 bases. Germline lookup yields CDR1 MNHNS and CDR2 SASEGT. The CDR3 is made up of 14 amino acids. The CDR3 loop is CASSEAGTVLEQYF. CDR3 coding DNA: TGTGCCAGCAGTGAAGCGGGGACAGTGTTGGAGCAGTACTTC.

Note on this clonotype: Compared with germline, one end of the junction differs, possibly owing to a read error. The chain is built from TRBV7-2 and TRBJ2-7; 11 positions agree with TRBD2. The V gene's germline CDR1 is SGHTA and CDR2 FQGNSA. The CDR3 runs 15 residues. The CDR3 reads CASSIAGGRSYEQYF. CDR3 bases: TGTGCCAGCAGCATAGCGGGAGGGCGTTCCTACGAGCAGTACTTC. The whole variable domain, filled in from reference TRBV7-2 and TRBJ2-7, reads GAGVSQSPSNKVTEKGKDVELRCDPISGHTALYWYRQSLGQGLEFLIYFQGNSAPDKSGLPSDRFSAERTGGSVSTLTIQRTQQEDSAVYLCASSIAGGRSYEQYFGPGTRLTVT.

This clonotype was detected many times. DNA for the CDR3: TGTGCCAGCAGCCTACGGCCGCGAGCGTCCAATTCACCCCTCCACTTT. Its protein is CASSLRPRASNSPLHF. The chain combines TRBV6-1 with TRBJ1-6; D unresolved. Germline values: CDR1 MNHNS, CDR2 SASEGT. This CDR3 comprises 16 residues. Between the trimmed V and J ends, which lost 6 bases and 7 bases, there was a span of 19 bases.

This clonotype has a count of ten or more. V and J are TRBV7-2 and TRBJ2-2; D unclear. Trimming took off 0 bases at V and 2 bases at J, with 7 bases between the two ends. The CDR3 runs to 15 residues. The germline gives CDR1 SGHTA, CDR2 FQGNSA. CDR3 region: CASSLALGNTGELFF. As DNA, the CDR3 is TGTGCCAGCAGCTTAGCGCTCGGAAACACCGGGGAGCTGTTTTTT. Supplemented by reference TRBV7-2 and TRBJ2-2, the full variable domain reads GAGVSQSPSNKVTEKGKDVELRCDPISGHTALYWYRQSLGQGLEFLIYFQGNSAPDKSGLPSDRFSAERTGGSVSTLTIQRTQQEDSAVYLCASSLALGNTGELFFGEGSRLTVL.

Many counts were recorded for this clonotype. J is TRBJ2-5 and V is TRBV6-1; 10 bases fit TRBD2. This CDR3 contains 13 residues. Trimming at V came to 11 bases and at J to 1 base, leaving 4 bases not matched to a gene. Germline lookup yields CDR1 MNHNS and CDR2 SASEGT. Here the CDR3 reads CAALAGLQETQYF. For the CDR3, the DNA is TGTGCCGCACTAGCGGGACTCCAAGAGACCCAGTACTTC.

The chain joins TRBV11-2 to TRBJ2-2; 10 bases map to TRBD2. The germline gives CDR1 SGHAT, CDR2 FQNNGV. CDR3 length: 15 residues. V shed 0 bases, J shed 10 bases, and the junction held 5 bases outside the gene matches. CDR3 DNA: TGTGCCAGCAGCTTAGATGCTAGCGGGGGAGAGGAGCTGTTTTTT. Its protein is CASSLDASGGEELFF.

The chain carries TRBV5-6 and TRBJ2-2; TRBD1 agrees at 9 bases. Looked up from germline, CDR1 is SGHDT and CDR2 is YYEEEE. The CDR3 runs to 15 residues. V was clipped by 4 bases and J by 6 bases; unmatched bases: 7. The CDR3 sequence: CASSGRDRVAGELFF. DNA of the CDR3: TGTGCCAGCAGCGGACGGGACAGGGTAGCCGGGGAGCTGTTTTTT.

The chain recombines TRBV27 with TRBJ1-2; D is unresolved. Trimming stripped 6 bases from V and 7 bases from J, with 12 bases between. The V gene's germline CDR1 is MNHEY and CDR2 SMNVEV (reference sequence). This CDR3 has 12 residues. CDR3 nucleotide sequence: TGTGCCAGCAGGTGGGAGGGCTCTGGCTACACCTTC. This encodes CASRWEGSGYTF.

This clonotype came up many times. The chain recombines TRBV5-1 with TRBJ2-5; 8 bases map to TRBD2. Germline trimming cut 1 base from V and 0 bases from J; bases unmatched to any gene: 2. The CDR3 runs to 15 residues. Germline values: CDR1 SGHRS, CDR2 YFSETQ. The CDR3 coding sequence is TGCGCCAGCAGCTTGACTAGCGGCTACCAAGAGACCCAGTACTTC. It encodes CASSLTSGYQETQYF.

This clonotype was picked up many times. The CDR3 here is CASPMQETQYF. CDR3 bases: TGTGCCAGCCCAATGCAAGAGACCCAGTACTTC. The rearrangement joins TRBV27 to TRBJ2-5, with no clear D. V was trimmed by 8 bases and J by 2 bases, leaving 6 bases between them. Per the germline V gene, CDR1 is MNHEY and CDR2 is SMNVEV (reference sequence). The CDR3 length is 11 residues.

On this clonotype itself: This may be a read error: a much more frequent sequence differs by one nucleotide. This chain links TRBV19 with TRBJ1-5; no firm D call. The germline gives CDR1 LNHDA, CDR2 SQIVND (reference sequence). The CDR3 is 15 residues long. The V and J ends lost 5 bases and 5 bases respectively, with 16 bases between them. The CDR3 nucleotides read TGTGCCAGTAGTCTTGTCCGCCACCGGCATCAGCCCCAGCATTTT. Encoded protein: CASSLVRHRHQPQHF.

This clonotype was picked up a small number of times. This chain links TRBV6-2 or TRBV6-3 with TRBJ2-5, with D possibly TRBD2 on 5 matching bases. This CDR3 has 13 residues. Germline lookup yields CDR1 MNHEY and CDR2 SVGEGT. With 7 bases removed from V and 3 bases from J, the gap between germline ends came to 12 bases. The chain's CDR3 is CASTLAGEETQYF. The CDR3 nucleotides are TGTGCCAGCACTCTGGCGGGTGAAGAGACCCAGTACTTC.

This clonotype occurred once. The gene calls are TRBV6-5 and TRBJ2-7; D possibly corresponds to TRBD1 (5 bases). Germline CDR1 reads MNHEY; CDR2 reads SVGAGI. Trimming removed 6 bases from V and 4 bases from J, with 22 bases in between. The CDR3 consists of 16 residues. For the CDR3, the DNA is TGTGCCAGCAGCTTACAGCCGCGACAGAGCGCATACGAGCAGTACTTC. Translated, it gives CASSLQPRQSAYEQYF.

This clonotype has at least ten counts. The V gene is TRBV9, the J gene TRBJ2-5; the D call may be TRBD1 or TRBD2 (5 bases each). Trimming took off 0 bases at V and 4 bases at J, with 16 bases between the two ends. The CDR3 is made up of 16 amino acids. Germline CDR1 reads SGDLS; CDR2 reads YYNGEE. In nucleotides, the CDR3 is TGTGCCAGCAGCGTAGATGGTGGGACGGCAGGAGAGACCCAGTACTTC. Protein product: CASSVDGGTAGETQYF. Variable domain in full (rest from reference TRBV9 and TRBJ2-5): DSGVTQTPKHLITATGQRVTLRCSPRSGDLSVYWYQQSLDQGLQFLIQYYNGEERAKGNILERFSAQQFPDLHSELNLSSLELGDSALYFCASSVDGGTAGETQYFGPGTRLLVL.